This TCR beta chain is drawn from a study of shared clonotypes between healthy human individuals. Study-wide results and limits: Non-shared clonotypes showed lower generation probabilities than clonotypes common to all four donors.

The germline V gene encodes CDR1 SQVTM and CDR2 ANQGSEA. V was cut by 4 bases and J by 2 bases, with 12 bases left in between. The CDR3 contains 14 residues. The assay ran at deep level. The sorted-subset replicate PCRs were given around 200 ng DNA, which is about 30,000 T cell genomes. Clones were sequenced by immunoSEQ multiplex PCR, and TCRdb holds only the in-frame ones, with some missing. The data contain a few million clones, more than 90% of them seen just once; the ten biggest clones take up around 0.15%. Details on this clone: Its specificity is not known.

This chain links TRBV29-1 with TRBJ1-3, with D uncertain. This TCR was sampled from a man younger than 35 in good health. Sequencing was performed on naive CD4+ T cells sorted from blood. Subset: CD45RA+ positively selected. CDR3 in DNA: TGCAGCGTTGTCCCGAGGTTAGCTGGAAACACCATATATTTT. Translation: CSVVPRLAGNTIYF.